This is a list of T cell receptor beta chains from one sample in a study of blood T cell repertoires in COVID-19. Sequencing used immunoSEQ multiplex PCR; TCRdb keeps in-frame clones, though not all of them. The table shows hundreds of thousands of clones, with roughly 89% occurring only once. Material for sequencing was peripheral blood. All receptors come from a woman in her 30s with active or convalescent COVID-19. The CDR3 runs from the conserved cysteine through the conserved F or W. The order of the fields is J gene, D gene, CDR3 length, clone size, V gene, CDR3 protein, CDR3 DNA. The D gene is left open where the match is weak. The size field is filled for only some rows; it gives once, few, many or a size class.

J gene: TRBJ1-1
D gene: TRBD1
CDR3 length: 13
clone size: NA
V gene: TRBV29-1
CDR3 protein: CSVGIQGSTEAFF
CDR3 DNA: TGCAGCGTCGGGATACAGGGGAGCACTGAAGCTTTCTTT

J gene: TRBJ1-5
D gene: NA
CDR3 length: 14
clone size: few
V gene: TRBV7-2
CDR3 protein: CASSLVAVNQPQHF
CDR3 DNA: TGTGCCAGCAGCTTAGTGGCAGTTAATCAGCCCCAGCATTTT

J gene: TRBJ1-3
D gene: NA
CDR3 length: 18
clone size: NA
V gene: TRBV5-1
CDR3 protein: CASSLEYGDTSSGNTIYF
CDR3 DNA: TGCGCCAGCAGCTTGGAATATGGGGACACCTCCTCTGGAAACACCATATATTTT

J gene: TRBJ2-5
D gene: TRBD2
CDR3 length: 14
clone size: NA
V gene: TRBV3-1/TRBV3-2
CDR3 protein: CASSRSGRGETQYF
CDR3 DNA: TGTGCCAGCAGCCGTAGCGGGAGAGGGGAGACCCAGTACTTC

J gene: TRBJ1-1
D gene: NA
CDR3 length: 11
clone size: NA
V gene: TRBV20-1
CDR3 protein: CSASRGGEAFF
CDR3 DNA: TGCAGTGCTAGTAGGGGAGGTGAAGCTTTCTTT

J gene: TRBJ1-2
D gene: TRBD1
CDR3 length: 13
clone size: NA
V gene: TRBV5-4
CDR3 protein: CASSWTGRYGYTF
CDR3 DNA: TGTGCCAGCAGCTGGACAGGGAGATATGGCTACACCTTC

J gene: TRBJ2-1
D gene: TRBD1
CDR3 length: 13
clone size: NA
V gene: TRBV5-1
CDR3 protein: CASSSTGGGEQFF
CDR3 DNA: TGCGCCAGCAGCTCGACAGGGGGCGGTGAGCAGTTCTTC

J gene: TRBJ2-5
D gene: NA
CDR3 length: 12
clone size: NA
V gene: TRBV6-5
CDR3 protein: CASTGWLETQYF
CDR3 DNA: TGTGCCAGCACAGGGTGGCTGGAGACCCAGTACTTC

J gene: TRBJ2-5
D gene: NA
CDR3 length: 15
clone size: NA
V gene: TRBV11-2
CDR3 protein: CASSLIRGSGETQYF
CDR3 DNA: TGTGCCAGCAGCCTAATACGGGGGTCCGGGGAGACCCAGTACTTC

J gene: TRBJ1-3
D gene: TRBD1
CDR3 length: 16
clone size: NA
V gene: TRBV5-1
CDR3 protein: CASSSGQGKAGNTIYF
CDR3 DNA: TGCGCCAGCAGCTCGGGACAGGGGAAAGCTGGAAACACCATATATTTT

J gene: TRBJ1-1
D gene: TRBD1
CDR3 length: 14
clone size: NA
V gene: TRBV19
CDR3 protein: CASIPGGMNTEAFF
CDR3 DNA: TGTGCCAGTATCCCAGGGGGGATGAACACTGAAGCTTTCTTT

J gene: TRBJ1-3
D gene: NA
CDR3 length: 17
clone size: NA
V gene: TRBV5-1
CDR3 protein: CASSSDAKTVNGNTIYF
CDR3 DNA: TGCGCCAGCAGCTCTGACGCCAAAACAGTGAACGGAAACACCATATATTTT

J gene: TRBJ1-1
D gene: NA
CDR3 length: 19
clone size: NA
V gene: TRBV27
CDR3 protein: CASSSLPTVEWGAGTEAFF
CDR3 DNA: TGTGCCAGCAGTTCCCTACCCACTGTTGAGTGGGGCGCCGGCACTGAAGCTTTCTTT

J gene: TRBJ2-7
D gene: NA
CDR3 length: 14
clone size: few
V gene: TRBV5-1
CDR3 protein: CASSLQDFSYEQYF
CDR3 DNA: TGCGCCAGCAGCTTGCAGGACTTCTCCTACGAGCAGTACTTC

J gene: TRBJ1-6
D gene: TRBD1
CDR3 length: 15
clone size: NA
V gene: TRBV7-9
CDR3 protein: CASSLTTGGFSPLHF
CDR3 DNA: TGTGCCAGCAGCTTAACGACAGGGGGATTTTCACCCCTCCACTTT

J gene: TRBJ1-1
D gene: TRBD1
CDR3 length: 17
clone size: NA
V gene: TRBV9
CDR3 protein: CASSPGDRGRLNTEAFF
CDR3 DNA: TGTGCCAGCAGCCCGGGGGACAGGGGGCGATTGAACACTGAAGCTTTCTTT

J gene: TRBJ2-1
D gene: TRBD2
CDR3 length: 17
clone size: NA
V gene: TRBV27
CDR3 protein: CASSSTSGGAVYNEQFF
CDR3 DNA: TGTGCCAGCAGTTCGACTAGCGGGGGGGCCGTTTACAATGAGCAGTTCTTC

J gene: TRBJ2-3
D gene: TRBD2
CDR3 length: 18
clone size: NA
V gene: TRBV7-9
CDR3 protein: CASSLRVLTSGSTDTQYF
CDR3 DNA: TGTGCCAGCAGCTTAAGGGTCCTGACTAGCGGGAGCACAGATACGCAGTATTTT

J gene: TRBJ2-5
D gene: TRBD2
CDR3 length: 17
clone size: NA
V gene: TRBV5-1
CDR3 protein: CASSPGGTSGTVETQYF
CDR3 DNA: TGCGCCAGCAGCCCGGGAGGGACTAGCGGGACGGTTGAGACCCAGTACTTC

J gene: TRBJ1-2
D gene: TRBD1
CDR3 length: 13
clone size: NA
V gene: TRBV27
CDR3 protein: CASRQQGVYGYTF
CDR3 DNA: TGTGCCAGCAGGCAACAGGGGGTCTATGGCTACACCTTC

J gene: TRBJ2-5
D gene: TRBD1
CDR3 length: 15
clone size: NA
V gene: TRBV19
CDR3 protein: CASSGQGGRQETQYF
CDR3 DNA: TGTGCCAGTAGCGGACAGGGGGGACGGCAAGAGACCCAGTACTTC

J gene: TRBJ2-1
D gene: TRBD2
CDR3 length: 16
clone size: NA
V gene: TRBV6-4
CDR3 protein: CASSPVGLAGYNEQFF
CDR3 DNA: TGTGCCAGCAGCCCCGTAGGACTAGCGGGATACAATGAGCAGTTCTTC

J gene: TRBJ1-4
D gene: TRBD1
CDR3 length: 11
clone size: NA
V gene: TRBV10-3
CDR3 protein: CAISRGQELFF
CDR3 DNA: TGTGCCATCAGCCGGGGACAGGAACTGTTTTTT

J gene: TRBJ1-2
D gene: TRBD1
CDR3 length: 15
clone size: NA
V gene: TRBV5-4
CDR3 protein: CASSLAPGQGGGYTF
CDR3 DNA: TGTGCCAGCAGCTTGGCTCCGGGACAGGGCGGTGGCTACACCTTC

J gene: TRBJ2-7
D gene: TRBD1
CDR3 length: 14
clone size: NA
V gene: TRBV13
CDR3 protein: CASSVGQGLYEQYF
CDR3 DNA: TGTGCCAGCAGCGTAGGACAGGGGCTCTACGAGCAGTACTTC

J gene: TRBJ1-1
D gene: NA
CDR3 length: 15
clone size: NA
V gene: TRBV5-5
CDR3 protein: CASSLVQGMNTEAFF
CDR3 DNA: TGTGCCAGCAGCTTGGTTCAGGGGATGAACACTGAAGCTTTCTTT

J gene: TRBJ2-3
D gene: NA
CDR3 length: 15
clone size: NA
V gene: TRBV3-1/TRBV3-2
CDR3 protein: CASSQGSASTDTQYF
CDR3 DNA: TGTGCCAGCAGCCAAGGGTCAGCGAGCACAGATACGCAGTATTTT

J gene: TRBJ1-1
D gene: NA
CDR3 length: 14
clone size: NA
V gene: TRBV5-5
CDR3 protein: CASSLLVANTEAFF
CDR3 DNA: TGTGCCAGCAGCCTGTTGGTAGCGAACACTGAAGCTTTCTTT

J gene: TRBJ1-1
D gene: NA
CDR3 length: 13
clone size: NA
V gene: TRBV2
CDR3 protein: CASSVTGLTEAFF
CDR3 DNA: TGTGCCAGCAGTGTCACAGGGCTCACTGAAGCTTTCTTT

J gene: TRBJ1-2
D gene: NA
CDR3 length: 14
clone size: NA
V gene: TRBV6-5
CDR3 protein: CASRSGTGYYGYTF
CDR3 DNA: TGTGCCAGCAGGAGTGGCACGGGGTACTATGGCTACACCTTC

J gene: TRBJ2-1
D gene: TRBD2
CDR3 length: 13
clone size: NA
V gene: TRBV29-1
CDR3 protein: CSVSSGSFNEQFF
CDR3 DNA: TGCAGCGTTTCTAGCGGGAGTTTTAATGAGCAGTTCTTC

J gene: TRBJ2-7
D gene: NA
CDR3 length: 16
clone size: once
V gene: TRBV7-6
CDR3 protein: CASSPEQGRVDYEQYF
CDR3 DNA: TGTGCCAGCAGCCCCGAGCAGGGGCGGGTTGATTACGAGCAGTACTTC

J gene: TRBJ1-1
D gene: TRBD1
CDR3 length: 14
clone size: NA
V gene: TRBV5-1
CDR3 protein: CASTLDRGGTEAFF
CDR3 DNA: TGCGCCAGCACCCTGGACAGGGGAGGGACTGAAGCTTTCTTT

J gene: TRBJ2-7
D gene: TRBD1
CDR3 length: 15
clone size: NA
V gene: TRBV27
CDR3 protein: CASSLSGTGAYEQYF
CDR3 DNA: TGTGCCAGCAGTTTATCCGGGACAGGGGCCTACGAGCAGTACTTC

J gene: TRBJ1-5
D gene: TRBD1
CDR3 length: 15
clone size: NA
V gene: TRBV7-8
CDR3 protein: CASSLGGTAEQPQHF
CDR3 DNA: TGTGCCAGCAGCTTAGGAGGGACAGCGGAGCAGCCCCAGCATTTT

J gene: TRBJ2-3
D gene: TRBD2
CDR3 length: 15
clone size: NA
V gene: TRBV9
CDR3 protein: CASKLTGGLTDTQYF
CDR3 DNA: TGTGCCAGCAAGTTGACGGGGGGGCTAACAGATACGCAGTATTTT

J gene: TRBJ1-2
D gene: TRBD1
CDR3 length: 14
clone size: NA
V gene: TRBV19
CDR3 protein: CASSPDRGLYGYTF
CDR3 DNA: TGTGCCAGTAGTCCTGACAGGGGGCTCTATGGCTACACCTTC

J gene: TRBJ1-1
D gene: NA
CDR3 length: 13
clone size: NA
V gene: TRBV18
CDR3 protein: CASSGVRNTEAFF
CDR3 DNA: TGTGCCAGCTCAGGAGTGAGGAACACTGAAGCTTTCTTT